These 16 T cell receptor beta chains originate from one sample sequenced in a study of CXCR3-negative and CXCR3-positive naive CD8 T cells. All TRB cDNA libraries came from 5' RACE performed with UMI labels. TCRdb reprocessed the 5' RACE reads and keeps a single row for each CDR3 protein, giving no DNA. The repertoire table contains over 100,000 distinct CDR3 sequences. Specimen: naive CXCR3- CD8+ T cells from blood. Indicated subset: CD45RO-CCR7+CD27+CD95- naive CD8+ T cells lacking CXCR3 (TNR3-). The source of these receptors is a human donor in good health. Some clones in this sample may be carry-over from other donors' samples.

V usage is TRBV7-6 and J usage is TRBJ2-3; TCRdb's D call of TRBD2 is untestable without DNA. Germline-derived CDR1 and CDR2 are SGHVS and FNYEAQ. The CDR3 consists of 17 residues. CDR3 sequence reads: CASSTGSGLQITDTQYF. The full variable domain, completed using reference TRBV7-6 and TRBJ2-3, is GAGVSQSPRYKVTKRGQDVALRCDPISGHVSLYWYRQALGQGPEFLTYFNYEAQQDKSGLPNDRFSAERPEGSISTLTIQRTEQRDSAMYRCASSTGSGLQITDTQYFGPGTRLTVL.

The CDR3 region is CAGSGSSYEQYF. The V and J genes are TRBV7-9 and TRBJ2-7; TCRdb designates TRBD2, a call that cannot be tested without DNA. Germline assignment: CDR1 SEHNR and CDR2 FQNEAQ (reference sequence). CDR3 length equals 12 residues.

The chain employs TRBV29-1 and TRBJ2-5; TCRdb proposes TRBD2, but this gene call is untestable without DNA. The length of the CDR3 is 17 residues. From germline, CDR1 is SQVTM and CDR2 ANQGSEA. CDR3 sequence: CSVEGLAGNVDWETQYF.

The chain couples TRBV6-5 to TRBJ2-2. CDR1 is MNHEY and CDR2 is SVGAGI in the germline V gene. This CDR3 spans 14 amino acids. CDR3 in amino acids: CASSPSELAGELFF.

The V and J genes are TRBV2 and TRBJ2-2; TCRdb's D gene call, TRBD1, goes unchecked for lack of DNA. The CDR3 is 14 amino acids. Germline-derived CDR1 and CDR2 are SNHLY and FYNNEI. The CDR3: CATTGDNNTGELFF.

This sequence joins TRBV5-1 and TRBJ2-1; no DNA is available, so the TRBD1 call from TCRdb remains unchecked. The CDR3 contains 14 residues. Germline CDR1 and CDR2: SGHRS and YFSETQ. The CDR3 loop reads CATRPGQEYNEQFF.

The chain links TRBV11-2 to TRBJ2-2; lacking DNA, the TRBD1 call made by TCRdb goes unchecked. Germline V gene lookup returns CDR1 SGHAT and CDR2 FQNNGV. The CDR3 is 17 residues long. This CDR3 is CASSLDWGTANTGELFF.

V and J are TRBV7-8 and TRBJ2-7; no DNA is available, so the TRBD1 call from TCRdb remains unchecked. There are 14 residues in the CDR3. CDR1 is SGHVS, CDR2 FQNEAQ, per germline. This chain's CDR3 is CASSYGDRVEEQYF.

This rearrangement joins TRBV7-9 to TRBJ2-1. Germline lookup yields CDR1 SEHNR and CDR2 FQNEAQ (reference sequence). The CDR3 runs to 13 residues. The CDR3 here is CASSPAGYNEQFF.

The rearrangement links TRBV7-9 to TRBJ2-7; TCRdb selects TRBD2, and the lack of DNA leaves this call unchecked. The CDR3 is 13 amino acids. Germline values: CDR1 SEHNR, CDR2 FQNEAQ (reference sequence). Here the CDR3 reads CASIPRAGDEQYF.

This chain connects TRBV7-2 to TRBJ2-1. From germline, CDR1 is SGHTA and CDR2 FQGNSA. The CDR3 totals 17 residues. CDR3 sequence reads: CASSLPLGFPSYNEQFF.

V and J are TRBV7-2 and TRBJ2-4; checking the TCRdb D call of TRBD1 is not possible without DNA. Germline V lookup: CDR1 SGHTA, CDR2 FQGNSA. This CDR3 has 15 amino acids. The CDR3 sequence is CASSRDREAKNIQYF.

The rearrangement links TRBV29-1 to TRBJ2-7. Germline loops: CDR1 SQVTM, CDR2 ANQGSEA. The CDR3 has 11 residues. Here the CDR3 reads CSVEERYEQYF.

J is TRBJ2-7 and V is TRBV5-6. The germline V gene has CDR1 SGHDT and CDR2 YYEEEE. This CDR3 comprises 14 residues. CDR3 amino acids: CASSLGATTYEQYF.

The chain employs TRBV4-1 and TRBJ2-1; the TCRdb D gene call, TRBD2, has no DNA to confirm it. CDR1 is MGHRA and CDR2 is YSYEKL in the germline V gene. The length of the CDR3 is 17 residues. Here the CDR3 reads CASSPTLGGLNYNEQFF.

The V gene is TRBV12-3 or TRBV12-4, the J gene TRBJ2-1; TCRdb outputs TRBD1, but without DNA this stays unchecked. This CDR3 comprises 14 residues. CDR3 protein: CASSPAGTPEEQFF.